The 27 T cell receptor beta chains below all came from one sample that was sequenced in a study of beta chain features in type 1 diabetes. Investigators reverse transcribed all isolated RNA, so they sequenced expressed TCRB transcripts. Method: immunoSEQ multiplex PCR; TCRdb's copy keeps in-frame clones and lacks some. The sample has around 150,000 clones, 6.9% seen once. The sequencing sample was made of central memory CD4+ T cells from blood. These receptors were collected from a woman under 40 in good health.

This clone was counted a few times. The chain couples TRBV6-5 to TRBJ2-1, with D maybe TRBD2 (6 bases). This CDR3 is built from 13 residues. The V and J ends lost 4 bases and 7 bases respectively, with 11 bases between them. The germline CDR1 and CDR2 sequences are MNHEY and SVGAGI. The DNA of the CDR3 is TGTGCCAGCAGTTCTTGGAGCGGGAATGAGCAGTTCTTC. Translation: CASSSWSGNEQFF.

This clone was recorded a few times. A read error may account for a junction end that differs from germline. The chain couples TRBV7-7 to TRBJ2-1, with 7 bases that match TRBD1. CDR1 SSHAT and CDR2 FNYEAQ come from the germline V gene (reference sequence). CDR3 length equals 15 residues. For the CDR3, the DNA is TGTGCTAGCAGCTTAGGGGCCGGGACAGAGAATGAGCAGTTCTTC. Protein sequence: CASSLGAGTENEQFF.

The CDR3 DNA reads as TGTGCCAGCAGCTTAGCCACTAGCGGGGGAAGGGGGGAGCAGTACTTC. Translated: CASSLATSGGRGEQYF. This chain connects TRBV7-8 to TRBJ2-7; TRBD2 aligns across 11 bases. Germline V gene sequence: CDR1 SGHVS, CDR2 FQNEAQ. V trimming: 0 bases; J trimming: 7 bases; junction bases outside the gene matches: 8. This CDR3 has 16 residues.

The CDR3 here is CASSPVREDTQYF. In nucleotides, the CDR3 is TGTGCCAGCAGCCCCGTTCGGGAGGATACGCAGTATTTT. V and J are TRBV7-3 and TRBJ2-3; TRBD2 is a possible D gene (6 bases). The V gene's germline CDR1 is SGHTA and CDR2 FQGTGA. The CDR3 sequence is 13 residues long. The V and J ends lost 5 bases and 6 bases respectively, with 12 bases between them.

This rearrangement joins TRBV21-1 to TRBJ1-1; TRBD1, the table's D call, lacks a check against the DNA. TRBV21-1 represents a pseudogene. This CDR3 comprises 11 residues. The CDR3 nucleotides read TGTGCCAGCAGCGACAGTGTGGCAGCTTTCTTT. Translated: CASSDSVAAFF.

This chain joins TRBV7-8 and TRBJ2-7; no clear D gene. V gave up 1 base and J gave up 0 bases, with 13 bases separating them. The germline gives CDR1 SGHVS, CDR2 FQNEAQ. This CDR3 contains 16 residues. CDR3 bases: TGTGCCAGCAGCTTAGGCCCCGCAGGTAGCTCCTACGAGCAGTACTTC. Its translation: CASSLGPAGSSYEQYF.

CDR3 bases: TGTGCCAGCAGCACCGTCGGGACAGGGGTACGCAATGAGCAGTTCTTC. Amino acids: CASSTVGTGVRNEQFF. The J gene is TRBJ2-1, the V gene TRBV7-2, with TRBD1 matching over 10 bases. The ends lost 5 bases at V and 6 bases at J; junction bases unmatched: 10. This CDR3 has 16 amino acids. Germline V CDR1 and CDR2: SGHTA, FQGNSA.

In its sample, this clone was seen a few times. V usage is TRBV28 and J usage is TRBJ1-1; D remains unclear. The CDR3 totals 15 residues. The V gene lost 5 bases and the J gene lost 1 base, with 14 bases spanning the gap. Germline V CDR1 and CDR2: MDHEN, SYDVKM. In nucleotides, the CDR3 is TGTGCCAGCAGTCCTCCTCCTGGAGCGAACACTGAAGCTTTCTTT. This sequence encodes CASSPPPGANTEAFF.

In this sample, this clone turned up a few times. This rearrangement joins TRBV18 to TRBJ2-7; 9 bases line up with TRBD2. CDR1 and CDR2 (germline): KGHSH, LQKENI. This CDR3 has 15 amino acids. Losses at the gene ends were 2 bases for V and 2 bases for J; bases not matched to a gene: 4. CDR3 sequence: CASSPGSGRTYEQYF. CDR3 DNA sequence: TGTGCCAGCTCACCAGGAAGCGGGAGGACCTACGAGCAGTACTTC.

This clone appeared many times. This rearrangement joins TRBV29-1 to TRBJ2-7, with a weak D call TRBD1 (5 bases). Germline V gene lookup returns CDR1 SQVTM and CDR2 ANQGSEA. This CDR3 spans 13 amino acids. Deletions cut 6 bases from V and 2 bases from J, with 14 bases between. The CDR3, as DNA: TGCAGCGTAGTAAGGCCAGGGACCTACGAGCAGTACTTC. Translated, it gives CSVVRPGTYEQYF.

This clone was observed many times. The CDR3 spells CASSRTVDTGELFF. The CDR3 DNA reads as TGTGCCAGCAGCCGGACAGTTGACACCGGGGAGCTGTTTTTT. This chain links TRBV7-3 with TRBJ2-2; weak D call: TRBD1 (6 bases). Trimming removed 5 bases at V and 3 bases at J, with 10 bases between. CDR1 is SGHTA and CDR2 is FQGTGA in the germline V gene. The CDR3 loop spans 14 amino acids.

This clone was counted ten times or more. The CDR3 is CASSLEGSTDTQYF. The CDR3, as DNA: TGTGCCAGCAGCTTGGAAGGGAGTACAGATACGCAGTATTTT. V is TRBV5-4 and J is TRBJ2-3, with TRBD2 as a possible D gene (5 bases). CDR1 and CDR2 (germline): SGHNT, YYREEE (reference sequence). The CDR3 sequence is 14 residues long. V gave up 0 bases and J gave up 3 bases, with 8 bases separating them.

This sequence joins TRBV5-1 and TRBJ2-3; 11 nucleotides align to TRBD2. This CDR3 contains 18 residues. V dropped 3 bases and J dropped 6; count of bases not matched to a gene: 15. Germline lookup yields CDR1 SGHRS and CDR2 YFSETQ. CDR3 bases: TGCGCCAGCAGCTCCGCCGGGGGTAGCGGGAGGGCCGCGGATACGCAGTATTTT. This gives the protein CASSSAGGSGRAADTQYF.

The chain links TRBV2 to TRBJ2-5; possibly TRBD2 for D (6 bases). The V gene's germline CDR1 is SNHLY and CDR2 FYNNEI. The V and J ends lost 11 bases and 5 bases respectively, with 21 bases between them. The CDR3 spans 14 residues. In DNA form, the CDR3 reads TGTGCCGGACATATCGGGGGATCGGGGGAGACCCAGTACTTC. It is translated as CAGHIGGSGETQYF.

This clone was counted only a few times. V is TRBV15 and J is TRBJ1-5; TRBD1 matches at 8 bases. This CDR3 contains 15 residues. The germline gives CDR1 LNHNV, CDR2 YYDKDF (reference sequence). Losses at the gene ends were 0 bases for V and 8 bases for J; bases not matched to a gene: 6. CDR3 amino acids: CATSRDQGAWEPQHF. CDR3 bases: TGTGCCACCAGCAGAGATCAGGGGGCCTGGGAGCCCCAGCATTTT.

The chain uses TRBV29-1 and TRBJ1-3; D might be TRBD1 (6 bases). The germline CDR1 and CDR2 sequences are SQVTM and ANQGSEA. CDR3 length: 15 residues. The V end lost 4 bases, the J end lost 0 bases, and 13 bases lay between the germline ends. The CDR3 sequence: CSVVQGPSSGNTIYF. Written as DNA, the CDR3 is TGCAGCGTTGTCCAGGGGCCAAGCTCTGGAAACACCATATATTTT.

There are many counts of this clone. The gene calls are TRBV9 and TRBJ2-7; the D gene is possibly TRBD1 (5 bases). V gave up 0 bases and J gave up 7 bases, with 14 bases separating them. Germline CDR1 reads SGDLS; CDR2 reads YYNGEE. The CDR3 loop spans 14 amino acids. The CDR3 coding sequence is TGTGCCAGCAGCGTAGGCGCAGGGCAGGGAGAGCAGTACTTC. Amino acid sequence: CASSVGAGQGEQYF.

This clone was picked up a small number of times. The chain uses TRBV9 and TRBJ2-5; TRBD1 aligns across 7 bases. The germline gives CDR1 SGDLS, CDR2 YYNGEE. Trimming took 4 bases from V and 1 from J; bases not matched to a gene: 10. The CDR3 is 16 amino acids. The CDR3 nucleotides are TGTGCCAGCAGCCCCCAGTCGGACAGGACCCAAGAGACCCAGTACTTC. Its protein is CASSPQSDRTQETQYF.

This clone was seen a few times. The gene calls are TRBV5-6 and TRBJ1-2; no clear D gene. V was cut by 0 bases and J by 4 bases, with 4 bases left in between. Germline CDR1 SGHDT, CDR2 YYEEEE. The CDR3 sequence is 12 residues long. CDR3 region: CASSLGPYGYTF. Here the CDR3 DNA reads TGTGCCAGCAGCTTGGGGCCCTATGGCTACACCTTC.

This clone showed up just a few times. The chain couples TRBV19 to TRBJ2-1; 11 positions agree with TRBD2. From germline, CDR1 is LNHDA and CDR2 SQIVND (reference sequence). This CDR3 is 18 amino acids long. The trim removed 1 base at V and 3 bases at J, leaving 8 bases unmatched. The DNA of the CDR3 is TGTGCCAGTAGTATAGCAATACTAGCGGGAGACAGCTACAATGAGCAGTTCTTC. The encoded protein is CASSIAILAGDSYNEQFF.

The CDR3 bases are TGTGCCAGTAGTACCCTGGCAAGCGGGTACGAGCAGTACTTC. Protein: CASSTLASGYEQYF. V usage is TRBV19 and J usage is TRBJ2-7; tentatively, D is TRBD2 (6 bases). CDR3 size: 14 residues. The germline V and J ends were trimmed by 4 bases and 4 bases, with 14 bases remaining between them. Germline CDR1 is LNHDA and CDR2 is SQIVND (reference sequence). Complete variable domain (other parts from reference TRBV19 and TRBJ2-7): DGGITQSPKYLFRKEGQNVTLSCEQNLNHDAMYWYRQDPGQGLRLIYYSQIVNDFQKGDIAEGYSVSREKKESFPLTVTSAQKNPTAFYLCASSTLASGYEQYFGPGTRLTVT.

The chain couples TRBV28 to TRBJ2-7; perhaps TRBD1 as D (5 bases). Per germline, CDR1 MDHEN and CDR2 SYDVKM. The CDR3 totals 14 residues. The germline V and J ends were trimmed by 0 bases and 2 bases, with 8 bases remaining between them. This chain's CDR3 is CASSLWTETYEQYF. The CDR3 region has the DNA TGTGCCAGCAGTTTATGGACAGAGACCTACGAGCAGTACTTC.

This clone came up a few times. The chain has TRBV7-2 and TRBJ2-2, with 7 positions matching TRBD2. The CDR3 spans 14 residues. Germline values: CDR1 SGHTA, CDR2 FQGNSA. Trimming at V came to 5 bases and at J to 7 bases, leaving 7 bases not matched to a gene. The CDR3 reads CASSPWGGGGELFF. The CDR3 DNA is TGTGCCAGCAGCCCCTGGGGGGGAGGCGGGGAGCTGTTTTTT.

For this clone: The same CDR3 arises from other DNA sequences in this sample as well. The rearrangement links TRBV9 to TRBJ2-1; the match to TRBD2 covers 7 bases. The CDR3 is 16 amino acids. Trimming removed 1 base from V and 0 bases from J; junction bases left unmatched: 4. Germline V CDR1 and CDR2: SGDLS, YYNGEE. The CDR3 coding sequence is TGTGCCAGCAGCGTATTGGGGAGGGGCTCCTACAATGAGCAGTTCTTC. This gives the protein CASSVLGRGSYNEQFF.

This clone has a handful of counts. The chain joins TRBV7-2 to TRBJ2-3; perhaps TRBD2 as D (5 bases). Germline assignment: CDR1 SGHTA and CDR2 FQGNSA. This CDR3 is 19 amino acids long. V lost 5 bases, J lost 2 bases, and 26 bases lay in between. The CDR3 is CASSTRRVTSTNPTDTQYF. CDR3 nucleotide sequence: TGTGCCAGCAGCACACGGCGGGTGACTTCTACAAACCCCACAGATACGCAGTATTTT. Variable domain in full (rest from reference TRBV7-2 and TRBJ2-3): GAGVSQSPSNKVTEKGKDVELRCDPISGHTALYWYRQSLGQGLEFLIYFQGNSAPDKSGLPSDRFSAERTGGSVSTLTIQRTQQEDSAVYLCASSTRRVTSTNPTDTQYFGPGTRLTVL.

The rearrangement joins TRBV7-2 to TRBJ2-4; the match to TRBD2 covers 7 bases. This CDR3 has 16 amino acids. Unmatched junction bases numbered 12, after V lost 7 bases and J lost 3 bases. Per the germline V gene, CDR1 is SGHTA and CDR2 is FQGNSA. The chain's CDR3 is CASNSPWDYFKNIQYF. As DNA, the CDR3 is TGTGCCAGCAACTCTCCATGGGACTATTTCAAAAACATTCAGTACTTC. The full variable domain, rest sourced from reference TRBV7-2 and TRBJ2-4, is GAGVSQSPSNKVTEKGKDVELRCDPISGHTALYWYRQSLGQGLEFLIYFQGNSAPDKSGLPSDRFSAERTGGSVSTLTIQRTQQEDSAVYLCASNSPWDYFKNIQYFGAGTRLSVL.

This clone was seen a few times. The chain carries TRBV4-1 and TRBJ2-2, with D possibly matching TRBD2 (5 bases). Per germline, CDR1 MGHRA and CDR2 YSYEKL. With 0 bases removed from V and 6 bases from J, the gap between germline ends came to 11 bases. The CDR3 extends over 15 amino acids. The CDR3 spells CASSQEAAVPGELFF. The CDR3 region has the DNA TGCGCCAGCAGCCAAGAAGCGGCGGTACCCGGGGAGCTGTTTTTT.